The clone carrying this TCR beta chain showed up many times. Its antigen is not known. Germline V gives CDR1 SEHNR, CDR2 FQNEAQ (reference sequence). Trimming removed 0 bases at V and 4 bases at J, with 12 bases between. The CDR3 loop spans 15 amino acids. The record originates from a study of Graves' ophthalmopathy and Graves' hyperthyroidism. Stable hyperthyroidism meant no progression to ophthalmopathy within 18 months of follow-up. RNA served as the template for amplifying TCR beta CDR3 regions. Second-round multiplex PCR followed a first-round RT-PCR using HTBI primers. TCRdb reprocessed the multiplex PCR reads with MiXCR, giving one entry per CDR3 protein. The sample shows more than 300,000 distinct CDR3 sequences, 15% of them seen only once. Study results and caveats: The model predicted progression of ophthalmopathy with a sensitivity of roughly 66%, and its specificity was around 72%.

Sequenced sample: peripheral blood. The receptor was derived from a woman aged 18-35 years with stable Graves' hyperthyroidism. V usage is TRBV7-9 and J usage is TRBJ1-2; TRBD1 is a possible D gene (5 bases). CDR3 residues: CASSLAPGNTYGYTF. The DNA for the CDR3 is TGTGCCAGCAGCTTAGCGCCAGGGAACACCTATGGCTACACCTTC.